These 13 T cell receptor beta chains were sequenced from one sample in a study of early T cells in non-severe SARS-CoV-2 infection. Each CDR3 protein is one row after TCRdb ran MiXCR on the 5' RACE reads. Counted here are some 55,000 distinct CDR3 sequences, more than 10% occurring once; the ten biggest clones make up over 2%. The specimen was whole blood, collected at baseline. All receptors derive from an adult who was a healthcare worker with PCR-confirmed SARS-CoV-2 infection or an uninfected control (not recorded which).

The CDR3 DNA is TGCAGTGCTAGTGGGGACAGGGATGAAAAACTGTTTTTT. Its protein is CSASGDRDEKLFF. V usage is TRBV20-1 and J usage is TRBJ1-4; 9 bases are a match to TRBD1. Germline CDR1 DFQATT, CDR2 SNEGSKA (reference sequence). This CDR3 has 13 amino acids. V gave up 3 bases and J gave up 6 bases; unmatched junction bases: 2.

CDR3 residues: CASTISGSNGEQFF. CDR3 DNA sequence: TGTGCCAGCACCATTAGCGGGAGTAATGGTGAGCAGTTCTTC. The gene calls are TRBV6-2 or TRBV6-3 and TRBJ2-1; 9 bases are shared with TRBD2. The ends lost 7 bases at V and 9 bases at J; junction bases unmatched: 10. CDR1 MNHEY and CDR2 SVGEGT come from the germline V gene. The CDR3 sequence is 14 residues long.

This clonotype occurred a few times. CDR3 in DNA: TGTGCCAGCAGCTTAGAATCATGGCACGAGCAGTACTTC. Protein sequence: CASSLESWHEQYF. This chain connects TRBV7-6 to TRBJ2-7; no clear D gene. V gave up 1 base and J gave up 5 bases, with 9 bases separating them. The CDR3 consists of 13 residues. The V gene's germline CDR1 is SGHVS and CDR2 FNYEAQ.

The chain carries TRBV10-1 and TRBJ1-1; D is possibly TRBD1 (5 bases). V was trimmed by 9 bases and J by 0 bases, leaving 11 bases between them. The CDR3 covers 13 residues. CDR1 and CDR2 (germline): WNHNN, SYGVQD (reference sequence). The CDR3 is CASGDGMNTEAFF. The CDR3 nucleotides are TGCGCCAGTGGGGACGGTATGAACACTGAAGCTTTCTTT.

This clonotype was detected many times. The rearrangement joins TRBV20-1 to TRBJ2-3; 7 nucleotides align to TRBD1. The V gene's germline CDR1 is DFQATT and CDR2 SNEGSKA (reference sequence). The trim removed 6 bases at V and 12 bases at J, leaving 6 bases unmatched. CDR3 length equals 10 residues. For the CDR3, the DNA is TGCAGTGCGGTTGGGACAGCCCAGTATTTT. Residues: CSAVGTAQYF.

V gene TRBV11-2 combines with J gene TRBJ1-2, with no clear D. The CDR3 has 13 amino acids. Germline V gene lookup returns CDR1 SGHAT and CDR2 FQNNGV. Trimming pared 3 bases from V and 6 bases from J, leaving 11 bases between. For the CDR3, the DNA is TGTGCCAGCAGCTTCGGCAGAGTCGATGGCTACACCTTC. This translates into CASSFGRVDGYTF.

This chain joins TRBV20-1 and TRBJ2-7; 9 nucleotides match TRBD2. J was trimmed by 4 bases and V by 6 bases; bases with no gene match: 16. Germline V CDR1 and CDR2: DFQATT, SNEGSKA (reference sequence). The CDR3 is 16 residues long. CDR3 region: CSALSFGLAGPYEQYF. The CDR3 region has the DNA TGCAGTGCCCTATCCTTCGGGCTAGCGGGACCGTACGAGCAGTACTTC.

This clonotype was found a few times. The CDR3 nucleotides are TGTGCCAGCAGCTTAGCGGGAGGGCAGCCCCAGCATTTT. Its protein is CASSLAGGQPQHF. The rearrangement uses TRBV7-2 and TRBJ1-5; D remains ambiguous. There are 13 residues in the CDR3. The V gene's germline CDR1 is SGHTA and CDR2 FQGNSA. V lost 0 bases and J lost 7, with 7 bases in between. Full variable domain (remainder filled in from reference TRBV7-2 and TRBJ1-5): GAGVSQSPSNKVTEKGKDVELRCDPISGHTALYWYRQSLGQGLEFLIYFQGNSAPDKSGLPSDRFSAERTGGSVSTLTIQRTQQEDSAVYLCASSLAGGQPQHFGDGTRLSIL.

This clonotype was detected a few times. J is TRBJ1-1 and V is TRBV28, with D unresolved. Trimming took off 5 bases at V and 0 bases at J, with 10 bases between the two ends. CDR3 length: 14 residues. From germline, CDR1 is MDHEN and CDR2 SYDVKM. CDR3 DNA: TGTGCCAGCAGTCCTAATACACTGAACACTGAAGCTTTCTTT. It is translated as CASSPNTLNTEAFF.

This clonotype was picked up a small number of times. The V call is TRBV2, the J call TRBJ2-5, with TRBD2 identical over 7 bases. CDR3 size: 13 residues. Germline trimming cut 3 bases from V and 6 bases from J; bases unmatched to any gene: 4. Germline V gene sequence: CDR1 SNHLY, CDR2 FYNNEI. This CDR3 reads CASSDGTKQTQYF. DNA for the CDR3: TGTGCCAGCAGTGATGGGACTAAACAGACCCAGTACTTC.

This clonotype was detected many times. The chain is built from TRBV6-2 or TRBV6-3 and TRBJ2-7; no reliable D call. Deletions cut 0 bases from V and 2 bases from J, with 8 bases between. The CDR3 has 14 residues. Germline V gene data show CDR1 as MNHEY and CDR2 as SVGEGT. CDR3 amino acids: CASSYSPTTYEQYF. The CDR3 DNA sequence: TGTGCCAGCAGTTACTCCCCCACCACCTACGAGCAGTACTTC.

Ten or more counts support this clonotype. The CDR3 protein is CASSLTNTEAFF. Here the CDR3 DNA reads TGTGCCAGCAGCTTAACGAACACTGAAGCTTTCTTT. The gene calls are TRBV7-9 and TRBJ1-1; D remains ambiguous. Germline V lookup: CDR1 SEHNR, CDR2 FQNEAQ (reference sequence). V gave up 2 bases and J gave up 1 base, with 2 bases separating them. The CDR3 length is 12 residues.

This clonotype came up a few times. This chain links TRBV4-3 with TRBJ2-1; a weak D match, TRBD2 (5 bases). Trimming removed 3 bases at V and 1 base at J, with 7 bases between. Germline CDR1 reads LGHNA; CDR2 reads YSLEER. This CDR3 is built from 14 residues. The DNA of the CDR3 is TGCGCCAGCAGCCACGGGGTATCCTACAATGAGCAGTTCTTC. Its translation is CASSHGVSYNEQFF.